This is a list of T cell receptor beta chains from one sample in a study of post-analysis software for immune sequencing data. From the PCR reads, TCRdb called clonotypes with MiXCR, one entry per CDR3 protein. The repertoire holds hundreds of thousands of distinct CDR3 sequences, with less than 35% as singletons. The material sequenced was blood. Every receptor here comes from a girl under 18 with multiple sclerosis. Each CDR3 is given with its conserved first and last residue. Clone size appears in some rows only: once, few, many, or a class for an expanded clone.

>.|TRBV2
CASTLGQGAHEQFF
>few|TRBV20-1
CSVKTSLETQYF
>.|TRBV12-3/TRBV12-4
CASSFPGGQPQHF
>.|TRBV7-9
CASSLRERGSQWGFF
>few|TRBV27
CASSSGRRTDTQYF
>many|TRBV29-1
CSVQGAYTGANVLTF
>.|TRBV20-1
CSAPAMDTQYF
>.|TRBV6-5
CASSRQGGNKETQYF
>.|TRBV6-1
CASSEAEPPETQYF
>.|TRBV3-1
CASSQDLMVGTEAFF
>once|TRBV5-6
CASWSSGVPNQPQHF
>few|TRBV6-1
CASSPLDGVAYF
>many|TRBV10-3
CAISDPISGRNEQYF
>few|TRBV7-9
CASNRDGGGEKLFF
>.|TRBV29-1
CSVEEWAPGLAVYNEQFF
>few|TRBV2
CASSEASTGGDKNIQYF
>.|TRBV20-1
CSAKTSGTGEEKLFF
>few|TRBV28
CASMERQGEQYF